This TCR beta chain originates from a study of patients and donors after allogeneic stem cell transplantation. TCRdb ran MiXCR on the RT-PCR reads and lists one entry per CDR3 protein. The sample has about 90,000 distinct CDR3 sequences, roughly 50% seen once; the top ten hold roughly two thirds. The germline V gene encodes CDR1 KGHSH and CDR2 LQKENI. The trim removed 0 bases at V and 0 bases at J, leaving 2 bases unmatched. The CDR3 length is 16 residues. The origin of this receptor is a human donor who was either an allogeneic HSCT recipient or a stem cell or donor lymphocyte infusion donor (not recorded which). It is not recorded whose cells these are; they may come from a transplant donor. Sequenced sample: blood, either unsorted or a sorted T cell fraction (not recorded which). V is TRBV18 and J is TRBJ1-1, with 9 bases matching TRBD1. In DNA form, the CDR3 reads TGTGCCAGCTCACCACCGGACAGGGGCATGAACACTGAAGCTTTCTTT. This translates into CASSPPDRGMNTEAFF.